Shown below are 32 T cell receptor beta chains from a single sample sequenced in a study of a mutant IDH1 vaccine in newly diagnosed glioma. Profiled with immunoSEQ multiplex PCR; TCRdb holds only in-frame clones, not every one. Counted here are tens of thousands of clones, about 87% occurring once; the ten biggest clones make up about 14%. Antigens of these TCRs are unknown. The sample's time point: week 23, last vaccination. What each vaccine dose contained was 300 ug of mutant IDH1 20-mer peptide, accompanied by topical imiquimod. The input for sequencing was PBMCs, taken from a glioma patient whose treatment included an IDH1 peptide vaccine. All receptors come from a man aged 18 to 29 with glioma.

V usage is TRBV12-5 and J usage is TRBJ1-5; D not certain. V lost 0 bases and J lost 3, with 18 bases in between. CDR1 LGHNT and CDR2 FRNRAP come from the germline V gene. This CDR3 contains 18 residues. The CDR3 bases are TGTGCTAGTGGTTTGGTAGCGGAGGGTCCCTCTCTCAATCAGCCCCAGCATTTT. Translated, it gives CASGLVAEGPSLNQPQHF. The whole variable domain, remainder taken from reference TRBV12-5 and TRBJ1-5, is DARVTQTPRHKVTEMGQEVTMRCQPILGHNTVFWYRQTMMQGLELLAYFRNRAPLDDSGMPKDRFSAEMPDATLATLKIQPSEPRDSAVYFCASGLVAEGPSLNQPQHFGDGTRLSIL.

The sample holds a few counts of this clone. This rearrangement joins TRBV19 to TRBJ2-5; TRBD2 might be the D (5 bases). This CDR3 comprises 13 residues. V shed 3 bases and J shed 3 bases, with 8 bases lying between them. The germline V gene encodes CDR1 LNHDA and CDR2 SQIVND (reference sequence). This CDR3 is CASSIGEKETQYF. CDR3 bases: TGTGCCAGTAGTATCGGGGAGAAAGAGACCCAGTACTTC.

The CDR3 DNA reads as TGTGCCAGCAGCTTTGATGCTAGGGACAGCGGGGAGCTGTTTTTT. It encodes CASSFDARDSGELFF. V usage is TRBV7-8 and J usage is TRBJ2-2; 7 bases map to TRBD1. In germline, CDR1 is SGHVS, CDR2 FQNEAQ. This CDR3 is built from 15 residues. V dropped 3 bases and J dropped 7; count of bases not matched to a gene: 8.

The rearrangement links TRBV30 to TRBJ1-1; D possibly corresponds to TRBD1 (6 bases). CDR3 length equals 13 residues. Germline assignment: CDR1 GTSNPN and CDR2 SVGIG (reference sequence). Trimming left V 2 bases short and J 4 bases short, with 11 bases between. The CDR3 DNA follows: TGTGCCTGGAGTCCAGGGGTCCCCACTGAAGCTTTCTTT. Its translation is CAWSPGVPTEAFF. The entire variable domain, with the rest obtained from reference TRBV30 and TRBJ1-1, is as follows: SQTIHQWPATLVQPVGSPLSLECTVEGTSNPNLYWYRQAAGRGLQLLFYSVGIGQISSEVPQNLSASRPQDRQFILSSKKLLLSDSGFYLCAWSPGVPTEAFFGQGTRLTVV.

The genes are TRBV18 and TRBJ1-4; no firm D call. Germline V lookup: CDR1 KGHSH, CDR2 LQKENI. The CDR3 has 16 amino acids. V lost 3 bases and J lost 4, with 15 bases in between. The CDR3 is CASSPGVLGGNEKLFF. CDR3 DNA sequence: TGTGCCAGCTCACCCGGCGTATTGGGCGGTAATGAAAAACTGTTTTTT.

The V call is TRBV18, the J call TRBJ2-7; 7 nucleotides agree with TRBD1. The V gene's germline CDR1 is KGHSH and CDR2 LQKENI. The length of the CDR3 is 14 residues. V shed 3 bases, J shed 4 bases, and the junction held 6 bases outside the gene matches. CDR3 nucleotides: TGTGCCAGCTCACCGCAACCAGGGGGTTACGAGCAGTACTTC. Translated, it gives CASSPQPGGYEQYF. Variable domain in full (rest from reference TRBV18 and TRBJ2-7): NAGVMQNPRHLVRRRGQEARLRCSPMKGHSHVYWYRQLPEEGLKFMVYLQKENIIDESGMPKERFSAEFPKEGPSILRIQQVVRGDSAAYFCASSPQPGGYEQYFGPGTRLTVT.

The chain carries TRBV18 and TRBJ1-3; TRBD1 matches at 10 bases. V lost 2 bases, J lost 1 base, and 11 bases stayed unmatched. This CDR3 is 19 amino acids long. Germline V lookup: CDR1 KGHSH, CDR2 LQKENI. The CDR3 protein is CASSPLGQGTQRSGNTIYF. The CDR3 DNA reads as TGTGCCAGCTCACCATTGGGACAGGGGACACAAAGGTCTGGAAACACCATATATTTT.

The chain couples TRBV18 to TRBJ2-3; D may match TRBD1 or TRBD2 (7 bases each). The CDR3 runs to 16 residues. V lost 3 bases and J 2 bases, leaving 15 bases between the germline ends. Germline V gene sequence: CDR1 KGHSH, CDR2 LQKENI. In DNA form, the CDR3 reads TGTGCCAGCTCACCCCAGGGGAGGGGGCTCACAGATACGCAGTATTTT. This encodes CASSPQGRGLTDTQYF. Variable domain in full (rest from reference TRBV18 and TRBJ2-3): NAGVMQNPRHLVRRRGQEARLRCSPMKGHSHVYWYRQLPEEGLKFMVYLQKENIIDESGMPKERFSAEFPKEGPSILRIQQVVRGDSAAYFCASSPQGRGLTDTQYFGPGTRLTVL.

This clone was seen only once. CDR3 coding DNA: TGTGCCAGCAGCCGACACCCGGGACAGCAGTTATACAATGAGCAGTTCTTC. Amino acid sequence: CASSRHPGQQLYNEQFF. The genes are TRBV7-8 and TRBJ2-1; 7 bases align to TRBD1. After removal of 5 bases from V and 4 bases from J, the junction contained 14 bases not matched to a gene. Germline-derived CDR1 and CDR2 are SGHVS and FQNEAQ. This CDR3 spans 17 amino acids.

Concerning this clone itself: Within the sample, other DNA sequences also encode this same CDR3. The chain couples TRBV5-1 to TRBJ1-1; TRBD1 might be the D (6 bases). V gave up 1 base and J gave up 0 bases, with 7 bases separating them. Germline CDR1 and CDR2: SGHRS and YFSETQ. This CDR3 region has 14 residues. In DNA form, the CDR3 reads TGCGCCAGCAGCTTGACAGGGATGAACACTGAAGCTTTCTTT. Translating gives CASSLTGMNTEAFF. The whole variable domain, filled in from reference TRBV5-1 and TRBJ1-1, reads KAGVTQTPRYLIKTRGQQVTLSCSPISGHRSVSWYQQTPGQGLQFLFEYFSETQRNKGNFPGRFSGRQFSNSRSEMNVSTLELGDSALYLCASSLTGMNTEAFFGQGTRLTVV.

V is TRBV4-3 and J is TRBJ1-2; 9 bases are shared with TRBD1. The germline V gene has CDR1 LGHNA and CDR2 YSLEER. Trimming removed 4 bases from V and 8 bases from J; junction bases left unmatched: 14. The CDR3 consists of 16 residues. The chain's CDR3 is CASSLGQGSLTLGYTF. The CDR3 nucleotides are TGCGCCAGCAGCCTGGGACAGGGATCGTTAACGTTGGGCTACACCTTC.

The rearrangement joins TRBV7-9 to TRBJ1-1; TRBD1 matches 9 bases. Unmatched junction bases numbered 1, after V lost 3 bases and J lost 2 bases. CDR1 and CDR2 (germline): SEHNR, FQNEAQ (reference sequence). The CDR3 consists of 14 residues. DNA for the CDR3: TGTGCCAGCAGCTTGGACAGGGGAAACACTGAAGCTTTCTTT. This gives the protein CASSLDRGNTEAFF.

The chain uses TRBV27 and TRBJ1-2, with a weak D call TRBD1 (5 bases). Deletions cut 0 bases from V and 3 bases from J, with 8 bases between. CDR1 is MNHEY, CDR2 SMNVEV, per germline (reference sequence). This CDR3 has 14 residues. The CDR3 DNA reads as TGTGCCAGCAGTTTATCGGGGGACGACTATGGCTACACCTTC. As protein: CASSLSGDDYGYTF.

The chain recombines TRBV4-3 with TRBJ2-1, with TRBD2 matching 8 bases. The CDR3 spans 16 residues. CDR1 LGHNA and CDR2 YSLEER come from the germline V gene. Losses at the gene ends were 0 bases for V and 7 bases for J; bases not matched to a gene: 8. In nucleotides, the CDR3 is TGCGCCAGCAGCCAAGATCGGACCGGGACTAGGAATGAGCAGTTCTTC. This translates into CASSQDRTGTRNEQFF.

V and J are TRBV29-1 and TRBJ2-1, with 9 bases lining up with TRBD1. The junction had 6 bases not matched to a gene; V was cut back by 1 base and J by 2 bases. The CDR3 length is 16 residues. Germline V gene sequence: CDR1 SQVTM, CDR2 ANQGSEA. CDR3 amino acids: CSVEGTGEGTYNEQFF. The CDR3 region has the DNA TGCAGCGTTGAAGGGACAGGGGAAGGCACCTACAATGAGCAGTTCTTC.

The V gene is TRBV6-5, the J gene TRBJ2-1, with D perhaps matching TRBD1 or TRBD2 (5 bases each). From germline, CDR1 is MNHEY and CDR2 SVGAGI. The CDR3 is made up of 15 amino acids. The V end was cut by 8 bases, the J end by 0 bases, with 14 bases between. The CDR3 is CASFEGPSSYNEQFF. Here the CDR3 DNA reads TGTGCCAGCTTCGAGGGGCCAAGCTCCTACAATGAGCAGTTCTTC.

The chain employs TRBV27 and TRBJ2-7, with D possibly TRBD1 on 6 matching bases. This CDR3 has 13 residues. V was clipped by 2 bases and J by 3 bases, with 8 bases between them. Germline CDR1 reads MNHEY; CDR2 reads SMNVEV (reference sequence). Here the CDR3 reads CASSLAGDYEQYF. The CDR3 coding sequence is TGTGCCAGCAGTTTAGCAGGGGACTACGAGCAGTACTTC.

This clone came up once. V and J are TRBV19 and TRBJ2-7; D gene ambiguous. The CDR3 is 13 amino acids. Trimming removed 3 bases from V and 6 bases from J, with 12 bases in between. CDR1 is LNHDA and CDR2 is SQIVND in the germline V gene (reference sequence). CDR3 protein: CASSMFGTGEQYF. The CDR3 region has the DNA TGTGCCAGTAGTATGTTTGGTACTGGCGAGCAGTACTTC.

The genes are TRBV7-8 and TRBJ2-6; D gene uncertain. V was cut by 4 bases and J by 0 bases, with 10 bases left in between. Looked up from germline, CDR1 is SGHVS and CDR2 is FQNEAQ. The CDR3 has 16 amino acids. CDR3 in amino acids: CASSSTVSSGANVLTF. CDR3 sequence (DNA): TGTGCCAGCAGCTCGACCGTTAGCTCTGGGGCCAACGTCCTGACTTTC.

This clone was seen once. V and J are TRBV27 and TRBJ1-1, with unresolved D. This CDR3 comprises 15 residues. With 0 bases removed from V and 2 bases from J, the gap between germline ends came to 10 bases. In germline, CDR1 is MNHEY, CDR2 SMNVEV (reference sequence). CDR3 nucleotides: TGTGCCAGCAGTTTATCGTATCTGGGAAACACTGAAGCTTTCTTT. Amino acids: CASSLSYLGNTEAFF.

The chain links TRBV9 to TRBJ2-3; TRBD1 aligns across 7 bases. V shed 2 bases, J shed 0 bases, and the junction held 6 bases outside the gene matches. The CDR3 runs 16 residues. CDR1 and CDR2 from the germline V gene are SGDLS and YYNGEE. The CDR3 reads CASSVVGQASTDTQYF. The DNA for the CDR3 is TGTGCCAGCAGCGTGGTTGGACAGGCTAGCACAGATACGCAGTATTTT.

The rearrangement uses TRBV6-5 and TRBJ1-4; D not resolved. The CDR3 sequence is 12 residues long. V shed 5 bases and J shed 11 bases, with 12 bases lying between them. Germline loops: CDR1 MNHEY, CDR2 SVGAGI. The CDR3 DNA is TGTGCCAGCAGTAATACCGTTGGGAAACTGTTTTTT. Translating it yields CASSNTVGKLFF.

In this sample, this clone turned up once. This rearrangement joins TRBV13 to TRBJ1-5; tentatively, D is TRBD1 (6 bases). CDR1 PRHDT and CDR2 FYEKMQ come from the germline V gene (reference sequence). Trimming shortened V by 0 bases and J by 2 bases, and 23 bases separated the two germline ends. This CDR3 is 20 amino acids long. Written as DNA, the CDR3 is TGTGCCAGCAGCTTAGGCCGACAGGTGCCCTTCGGCCTAGGCAATCAGCCCCAGCATTTT. It codes for CASSLGRQVPFGLGNQPQHF.

This clone was recorded only once. This rearrangement joins TRBV7-9 to TRBJ1-4; TRBD1 is a possible D gene (5 bases). This CDR3 region has 14 residues. Trimming shortened V by 5 bases and J by 5 bases, and 12 bases separated the two germline ends. Germline lookup yields CDR1 SEHNR and CDR2 FQNEAQ (reference sequence). In nucleotides, the CDR3 is TGTGCCAGCAGCCGCCGGGACGGGAATGAAAAACTGTTTTTT. Its protein is CASSRRDGNEKLFF.

The V call is TRBV18, the J call TRBJ2-5; possible D gene TRBD2, 5 bases. This CDR3 is built from 12 residues. Trimming took 5 bases from V and 2 from J, leaving 6 bases between them. Germline V gives CDR1 KGHSH, CDR2 LQKENI. The CDR3 sequence is CASSEGQETQYF. The CDR3 region has the DNA TGTGCCAGCTCAGAGGGACAAGAGACCCAGTACTTC.

The V gene is TRBV5-1, the J gene TRBJ2-1, with 7 bases matching TRBD1. Per germline, CDR1 SGHRS and CDR2 YFSETQ. V trimming: 3 bases; J trimming: 6 bases; junction bases outside the gene matches: 6. The CDR3 loop spans 14 amino acids. The CDR3 nucleotides read TGCGCCAGCAGCTCCACCGGGACAGTCAATGAGCAGTTCTTC. This encodes CASSSTGTVNEQFF.

This chain uses TRBV19 with TRBJ1-2; D is possibly TRBD1 (6 bases). CDR3 length: 15 residues. Trimming took off 7 bases at V and 4 bases at J, with 19 bases between the two ends. The germline V gene has CDR1 LNHDA and CDR2 SQIVND (reference sequence). CDR3 protein: CASTSRGQGRYGYTF. Here the CDR3 DNA reads TGTGCCAGTACCTCCCGCGGGCAGGGGCGCTATGGCTACACCTTC.

The chain combines TRBV19 with TRBJ1-1; D unresolved. Trimming took 5 bases from V and 0 from J, leaving 25 bases between them. Germline-derived CDR1 and CDR2 are LNHDA and SQIVND (reference sequence). CDR3 size: 19 residues. In DNA, the CDR3 is TGTGCCAGTAGTGTCCCCCTTAGGACCGGAGGGAGGATGAACACTGAAGCTTTCTTT. This gives the protein CASSVPLRTGGRMNTEAFF.

The CDR3 DNA is TGTGCCAGCAGCTTAGGGCCTTCTGGGGCCAACGTCCTGACTTTC. Residues: CASSLGPSGANVLTF. V usage is TRBV7-3 and J usage is TRBJ2-6; D gene ambiguous. This CDR3 region has 15 residues. V lost 2 bases and J lost 1, with 6 bases in between. From germline, CDR1 is SGHTA and CDR2 FQGTGA.

This clone is a singleton in its sample. The chain has TRBV11-2 and TRBJ2-7, with 13 bases that match TRBD2. V lost 5 bases and J lost 3; bases outside the gene matches: 7. CDR3 length: 16 amino acids. Germline V gene sequence: CDR1 SGHAT, CDR2 FQNNGV. In DNA form, the CDR3 reads TGTGCCAGCAGCGGCCGGACTAGCGGGGGATACTACGAGCAGTACTTC. Translating it yields CASSGRTSGGYYEQYF.

This clone occurred once. The CDR3 spells CSARIHHEQYF. The CDR3 DNA follows: TGCAGTGCTAGAATCCATCACGAGCAGTACTTC. The rearrangement links TRBV20-1 to TRBJ2-7; D gene ambiguous. Germline V lookup: CDR1 DFQATT, CDR2 SNEGSKA (reference sequence). V was trimmed by 2 bases and J by 5 bases, leaving 7 bases between them. The CDR3 spans 11 residues.

V usage is TRBV7-9 and J usage is TRBJ2-1; 7 bases line up with TRBD1. The CDR3 is 11 residues long. Unmatched junction bases numbered 8, after V lost 5 bases and J lost 16 bases. The germline CDR1 and CDR2 sequences are SEHNR and FQNEAQ (reference sequence). DNA for the CDR3: TGTGCCAGCAGCCTCCGACAGGGTTATTTCTTC. Its protein is CASSLRQGYFF.